The rows below give T cell receptor beta chains drawn from one sample of a study of blood T cells in healthy people across ages. In TCRdb, the 5' RACE reads were re-called with MiXCR into one record per CDR3 protein. Altogether 700,000 to 900,000 distinct CDR3 sequences are present, about 55% being singletons, with the ten largest covering around 41%. Sequencing was done on a sample of blood. These receptors originate from an older man in good health. CDR3s include the opening cysteine and the closing phenylalanine or tryptophan. The D gene is left open where the match is weak. Size is stated for part of the rows, as once, few or many counts, or as a class when the clone is expanded.

D: -; V: TRBV5-1; J: TRBJ1-2; size: -; DNA: TGCGCCAGCAGCTTGGCGATGACAGGAGCATATGGCTACACCTTC; CDR3: CASSLAMTGAYGYTF
D: TRBD2; V: TRBV7-2; J: TRBJ2-1; size: -; DNA: TGTGCCAGCAGCGTTTCAGCGGGGGGGACATGGGAGCAGTTCTTC; CDR3: CASSVSAGGTWEQFF
D: -; V: TRBV3-1; J: TRBJ2-3; size: few; DNA: TGTGCCAGCAGCCAAGGTCTCTGGGATACGCAGTATTTT; CDR3: CASSQGLWDTQYF
D: TRBD1; V: TRBV2; J: TRBJ2-7; size: -; DNA: TGTGCCAGCAGTGAAACAGGGGTCCACGAGCAGTACTTC; CDR3: CASSETGVHEQYF
D: -; V: TRBV11-2; J: TRBJ2-7; size: few; DNA: TGTGCCAGTAACGGTAGAGGAGTAGGCGAGCAGTACTTC; CDR3: CASNGRGVGEQYF
D: -; V: TRBV9; J: TRBJ1-1; size: many; DNA: TGTGCCAGCAGCTTTGGACTGCCGAACACTGAAGCTTTCTTT; CDR3: CASSFGLPNTEAFF
D: -; V: TRBV27; J: TRBJ2-5; size: -; DNA: TGTGCCAGCAGTGTACGGGCCCCCCAAGAGACCCAGTACTTC; CDR3: CASSVRAPQETQYF
D: TRBD1; V: TRBV3-1; J: TRBJ2-5; size: few; DNA: TGTGCCAGCAGCCTACAGGGGTGGCAAGAGACCCAGTACTTC; CDR3: CASSLQGWQETQYF
D: TRBD2; V: TRBV20-1; J: TRBJ2-1; size: once; DNA: TGCAGTGCTAGAACTTGGGGCGGGACTAGAAGCTCCTACAATGAGCAGTTCTTC; CDR3: CSARTWGGTRSSYNEQFF
D: -; V: TRBV7-2; J: TRBJ2-2; size: -; DNA: TGTGCCAGCAGCAATCAAATGGACACCGGGGAGCTGTTTTTT; CDR3: CASSNQMDTGELFF
D: -; V: TRBV7-3; J: TRBJ1-1; size: -; DNA: TGTGCCAGCAGCTCGACAATAGGGGAAGCTTTCTTT; CDR3: CASSSTIGEAFF
D: -; V: TRBV28; J: TRBJ2-7; size: -; DNA: TGTGCCAGCAGTTTGTTTAAGGGGTGGGGGGAGCAGTACTTC; CDR3: CASSLFKGWGEQYF
D: TRBD2; V: TRBV7-9; J: TRBJ2-5; size: -; DNA: TGTGCCATCCTTGGCGGGAGTCTGTCAGAGACCCAGTACTTC; CDR3: CAILGGSLSETQYF
D: -; V: TRBV20-1; J: TRBJ2-2; size: -; DNA: TGCAGTGCTTTGACACCGAACACCGGGGAGCTGTTTTTT; CDR3: CSALTPNTGELFF